This passage covers 25 T cell receptor beta chains from one sample sequenced in a study of CD8 T cells in ankylosing spondylitis. TCRdb independently ran MiXCR on the 5' RACE reads; one entry per CDR3 protein. The sample includes 270,000 or so distinct CDR3 sequences, 18% seen only once; the top ten take about a third. The sample taken for sequencing was blood, either unsorted or a sorted T cell fraction (not recorded which). These receptors all come from a male donor with ankylosing spondylitis or in good health (not recorded which).

In nucleotides, the CDR3 is TGCAGCGTCCCCCACGGTTTCGGCTACACCTTC. It codes for CSVPHGFGYTF. The chain uses TRBV29-1 and TRBJ1-2; D unclear. V was trimmed by 6 bases and J by 8 bases, leaving 13 bases between them. CDR3 size: 11 residues. Per germline, CDR1 SQVTM and CDR2 ANQGSEA.

The chain is built from TRBV6-5 and TRBJ2-2, with a possible D match to TRBD1 (5 bases). The length of the CDR3 is 15 residues. Between the trimmed V and J ends, which lost 1 base and 7 bases, there was a span of 13 bases. Germline-derived CDR1 and CDR2 are MNHEY and SVGAGI. CDR3 loop: CASSYLAGLGGELFF. As DNA, the CDR3 is TGTGCCAGCAGTTACTTGGCAGGGTTGGGCGGGGAGCTGTTTTTT.

The V gene is TRBV11-2, the J gene TRBJ2-5, with 8 bases that match TRBD2. This CDR3 region has 15 residues. CDR1 and CDR2 from the germline V gene are SGHAT and FQNNGV. The J segment lost 3 bases and the V segment lost 1 base, leaving 4 bases of the junction unmatched. CDR3 loop: CASSLGREGKETQYF. Here the CDR3 DNA reads TGTGCCAGCAGCTTAGGCCGGGAGGGCAAAGAGACCCAGTACTTC.

J is TRBJ2-7 and V is TRBV3-1; D unresolved. Germline assignment: CDR1 LGHDT and CDR2 YNNKEL (reference sequence). V was trimmed by 1 base and J by 0 bases, leaving 7 bases between them. The CDR3 consists of 14 residues. In DNA, the CDR3 is TGTGCCAGCAGCCAAGTACGCTACTCCTACGAGCAGTACTTC. It codes for CASSQVRYSYEQYF.

The chain couples TRBV7-9 to TRBJ2-3; maybe TRBD1 (6 bases). Germline V gives CDR1 SEHNR, CDR2 FQNEAQ (reference sequence). This CDR3 has 15 residues. Deletions cut 8 bases from V and 2 bases from J, with 17 bases between. This CDR3 is CASGAGTTTTDTQYF. In DNA, the CDR3 is TGTGCCAGCGGTGCCGGGACAACAACCACAGATACGCAGTATTTT.

This clonotype showed up just a few times. The chain links TRBV5-4 to TRBJ2-7; 9 nucleotides line up with TRBD2. V gave up 1 base and J gave up 5 bases; unmatched junction bases: 13. CDR1 SGHNT and CDR2 YYREEE come from the germline V gene (reference sequence). The CDR3 is made up of 17 amino acids. CDR3 sequence: CASSLPLLAGGPHEQYF. CDR3 nucleotides: TGTGCCAGCAGCTTGCCCTTACTCGCGGGAGGGCCCCACGAGCAGTACTTC.

The chain couples TRBV12-3 or TRBV12-4 to TRBJ2-6, with TRBD1 matching over 9 bases. The CDR3 is 16 amino acids. With V trimmed by 6 bases and J by 8 bases, 11 bases remained unmatched. The chain's CDR3 is CASSLDRGRLTNVLTF. CDR3 DNA sequence: TGTGCCAGCAGCCTGGACAGGGGCAGATTGACCAACGTCCTGACTTTC.

This chain's CDR3 is CASSPRGVGELFF. In DNA form, the CDR3 reads TGTGCCAGCAGTCCTAGGGGGGTCGGGGAGCTGTTTTTT. The rearrangement joins TRBV12-3 or TRBV12-4 to TRBJ2-2; the D gene could be TRBD1 or TRBD2 (6 bases each). Trimming shortened V by 5 bases and J by 7 bases, and 11 bases separated the two germline ends. The CDR3 consists of 13 residues.

The V gene is TRBV29-1, the J gene TRBJ2-5; D remains ambiguous. From germline, CDR1 is SQVTM and CDR2 ANQGSEA. CDR3 length: 13 amino acids. Trimming took off 5 bases at V and 1 base at J, with 11 bases between the two ends. CDR3 coding DNA: TGCAGCGTTCTTGGCGGCTCCCAAGAGACCCAGTACTTC. This translates into CSVLGGSQETQYF.

This clonotype has a count of ten or more. The chain joins TRBV20-1 to TRBJ2-7, with TRBD1 matching over 7 bases. Looked up from germline, CDR1 is DFQATT and CDR2 is SNEGSKA (reference sequence). Unmatched junction bases numbered 18, after V lost 6 bases and J lost 4 bases. CDR3 length: 16 residues. The DNA of the CDR3 is TGCAGTGCAAGACCATGGGGACAGACACCCATATACGAGCAGTACTTC. The encoded protein is CSARPWGQTPIYEQYF.

This clonotype has a count of ten or more. This chain links TRBV4-1 with TRBJ2-7, with D perhaps assigned TRBD1 or TRBD2 (5 bases each). Germline CDR1 reads MGHRA; CDR2 reads YSYEKL. This CDR3 has 15 residues. The ends were cut back, 0 bases at V and 4 bases at J, with 13 bases in the middle. CDR3 nucleotides: TGCGCCAGCAGCCAAGATATCGGGGCTGGTTACGAGCAGTACTTC. Translation: CASSQDIGAGYEQYF.

On this clonotype: At one end the junction does not follow the germline gene, possibly because of a read error. V and J are TRBV7-9 and TRBJ2-2, with D tentatively TRBD2 (5 bases). Germline V gene lookup returns CDR1 SEHNR and CDR2 FQNEAQ (reference sequence). This CDR3 has 12 amino acids. CDR3 loop: CASSLVPGEQFF. The CDR3 nucleotides read TGTGCCAGCAGCTTAGTCCCCGGGGAGCAGTTTTTT.

The V gene is TRBV28, the J gene TRBJ2-2, with 8 positions matching TRBD1. The CDR3 totals 15 residues. The ends lost 2 bases at V and 5 bases at J; junction bases unmatched: 4. Germline CDR1 and CDR2: MDHEN and SYDVKM. The CDR3 region has the DNA TGTGCCAGCAGTTTAATAGGACAGGGAACCGGGGAGCTGTTTTTT. Its translation is CASSLIGQGTGELFF.

In this sample, this clonotype turned up a few times. The V gene is TRBV6-5, the J gene TRBJ2-7, with 11 bases aligning to TRBD2. Germline loops: CDR1 MNHEY, CDR2 SVGAGI. Germline trimming cut 2 bases from V and 5 bases from J; bases unmatched to any gene: 5. This CDR3 region has 15 residues. The CDR3 bases are TGTGCCAGCAGTTACGTAGCGGGAGGGCCCGACGAGCAGTACTTC. It translates to CASSYVAGGPDEQYF.

This clonotype was seen more than once but under ten times. V is TRBV7-8 and J is TRBJ2-7; TRBD2 is a possible D gene (6 bases). Germline-derived CDR1 and CDR2 are SGHVS and FQNEAQ. Trimming took off 0 bases at V and 7 bases at J, with 10 bases between the two ends. This CDR3 contains 13 residues. CDR3 nucleotides: TGTGCCAGCAGCTTAGCGGACTACCGGGAGCAGTACTTC. Amino acids: CASSLADYREQYF. Supplemented by reference TRBV7-8 and TRBJ2-7, the full variable domain reads GAGVSQSPRYKVAKRGQDVALRCDPISGHVSLFWYQQALGQGPEFLTYFQNEAQLDKSGLPSDRFFAERPEGSVSTLKIQRTQQEDSAVYLCASSLADYREQYFGPGTRLTVT.

This clonotype was seen only a few times. The chain carries TRBV6-2 or TRBV6-3 and TRBJ2-1; 14 bases are a match to TRBD2. Trimming cost V 6 bases and J 1 base; bases outside gene matches: 5. Germline CDR1 and CDR2: MNHEY and SVGEGT. The CDR3 contains 17 residues. CDR3: CASSGTSGSSSYNEQFF. The CDR3 region has the DNA TGTGCCAGCAGCGGGACTAGCGGGAGTTCGTCCTACAATGAGCAGTTCTTC.

This clonotype has a count of ten or more. J is TRBJ2-2 and V is TRBV4-2, with no clear D. Germline-derived CDR1 and CDR2 are LGHNA and YNFKEQ. The CDR3 runs 15 residues. V lost 2 bases to trimming and J lost 0 bases, with 7 bases between them. CDR3 DNA sequence: TGTGCCAGCAGCCAACCTAACACGAACACCGGGGAGCTGTTTTTT. Residues: CASSQPNTNTGELFF.

The rearrangement links TRBV4-1 to TRBJ1-5, with D possibly matching TRBD1 (5 bases). V was cut by 5 bases and J by 0 bases, with 17 bases left in between. The CDR3 totals 17 residues. Germline V lookup: CDR1 MGHRA, CDR2 YSYEKL. CDR3 region: CASSMVVGESSNQPQHF. The CDR3 DNA is TGCGCCAGCAGCATGGTAGTAGGGGAAAGTAGCAATCAGCCCCAGCATTTT.

The chain recombines TRBV9 with TRBJ2-2; 12 bases match TRBD2. V lost 4 bases to trimming and J lost 6 bases; unmatched junction nucleotides: 16. The germline gives CDR1 SGDLS, CDR2 YYNGEE. The CDR3 sequence is 19 residues long. The CDR3 is CASSPRVASGRARSGELFF. The DNA for the CDR3 is TGTGCCAGCAGCCCACGGGTGGCTAGCGGGAGGGCCAGGTCCGGGGAGCTGTTTTTT.

This chain links TRBV6-5 with TRBJ2-5; either TRBD1 or TRBD2 may supply D (5 bases each). CDR1 is MNHEY and CDR2 is SVGAGI in the germline V gene. Trimming took off 0 bases at V and 5 bases at J, with 16 bases between the two ends. This CDR3 is built from 16 residues. CDR3 residues: CASSYSAAGTMETQYF. Here the CDR3 DNA reads TGTGCCAGCAGTTACTCAGCGGCAGGGACGATGGAGACCCAGTACTTC.

The V gene is TRBV5-6, the J gene TRBJ2-2; D remains ambiguous. The V end was cut by 0 bases, the J end by 2 bases, with 14 bases between. The CDR3 is 17 residues long. The germline CDR1 and CDR2 sequences are SGHDT and YYEEEE. CDR3 loop: CASSLEMAEHNTGELFF. The CDR3 nucleotides are TGTGCCAGCAGCTTGGAAATGGCGGAGCACAACACCGGGGAGCTGTTTTTT.

In its sample, this clonotype was seen many times. The DNA of the CDR3 is TGTGCCAGCAGCGAGGACCTGACCGCGAACACCGGGGAGCTGTTTTTT. Amino acids: CASSEDLTANTGELFF. This chain links TRBV9 with TRBJ2-2; no firm D call. V was trimmed by 3 bases and J by 0 bases, leaving 12 bases between them. This CDR3 is built from 16 residues. Germline CDR1 and CDR2: SGDLS and YYNGEE.

The chain joins TRBV4-2 to TRBJ2-3; D is uncertain. V lost 0 bases and J lost 2, with 12 bases in between. CDR1 is LGHNA, CDR2 YNFKEQ, per germline. CDR3 length: 16 amino acids. In DNA, the CDR3 is TGTGCCAGCAGCCAAGACCCCCACGAATCCACAGATACGCAGTATTTT. Translated, it gives CASSQDPHESTDTQYF.

The chain recombines TRBV29-1 with TRBJ2-7, with TRBD1 matching 11 bases. Germline V gene sequence: CDR1 SQVTM, CDR2 ANQGSEA. J lost 9 bases, V lost 0 bases, and 10 bases had no gene match. The CDR3 has 15 residues. DNA for the CDR3: TGCAGCGTTGAAGATCGGGGGACAGGGGGTATTGTGCAGTACTTC. Its translation: CSVEDRGTGGIVQYF.

This sequence joins TRBV12-5 and TRBJ1-3; TRBD1 might be the D (6 bases). The V end was cut by 2 bases, the J end by 4 bases, with 9 bases between. The germline gives CDR1 LGHNT, CDR2 FRNRAP. This CDR3 has 14 residues. The CDR3 here is CASGLTGPGNTIYF. In DNA form, the CDR3 reads TGTGCTAGTGGTTTGACAGGGCCCGGAAACACCATATATTTT.